A selection of T cell receptor beta chains follows, all from one sample in a study of monozygotic twins with inflammatory bowel disease. From the 5' RACE reads, TCRdb lists one entry per CDR3 protein and no DNA. This listing includes fewer than 550,000 distinct CDR3 sequences. Sequenced sample: blood. These receptors all stem from a human donor with ulcerative colitis or Crohn's disease, or a healthy co-twin of an affected twin (not recorded which). CDR3s include the opening cysteine and the closing phenylalanine or tryptophan. The order of the fields is V gene, J gene, CDR3 protein.

TRBV28	TRBJ1-5	CASSLTGGREPQHF
TRBV10-3	TRBJ2-5	CAISPTYLAGDHQETQYF
TRBV19	TRBJ2-1	CASSPVSSYNEQFF
TRBV11-2	TRBJ2-2	CASSLGGSAGELFF
TRBV12-3/TRBV12-4	TRBJ1-3	CASSLYSGNTIYF
TRBV10-3	TRBJ1-3	CAISSGEGNTIYF
TRBV5-1	TRBJ2-3	CAGSIGLAETATQYF
TRBV5-1	TRBJ1-2	CASSLEGQGNYGYTF
TRBV11-2	TRBJ2-2	CASSTHETSGRSGFTGELFF
TRBV10-3	TRBJ2-3	CAIREGITSTDTQYF
TRBV5-1	TRBJ2-5	CASSIDRAGETQYF